Listed here are 13 T cell receptor beta chains from one sample, sequenced in a study of beta chain features in type 1 diabetes. Reverse transcription of all isolated RNA meant that expressed TCRB transcripts were sequenced. TCRdb's table, derived via immunoSEQ multiplex PCR, lists solely in-frame clones and lacks some. The table has some 900,000 clones, 15% to 20% seen once. The specimen was naive CD4+ T cells from blood. The receptors shown here come from a woman in her late teens or twenties in good health.

V is TRBV7-2 and J is TRBJ2-3; D possibly corresponds to TRBD1 (6 bases). CDR1 SGHTA and CDR2 FQGNSA come from the germline V gene. This CDR3 has 15 residues. V lost 5 bases, J lost 2 bases, and 14 bases lay in between. The CDR3 sequence is CASSTQGTSTDTQYF. CDR3 nucleotides: TGTGCCAGCAGCACCCAAGGGACATCCACAGATACGCAGTATTTT.

This clone was observed a few times. The chain combines TRBV6-5 with TRBJ1-3; D ambiguous. CDR1 and CDR2 from the germline V gene are MNHEY and SVGAGI. The CDR3 consists of 16 residues. V lost 0 bases and J 0 bases, leaving 9 bases between the germline ends. CDR3 nucleotide sequence: TGTGCCAGCAGTTACTCCCCGAGGTTCTCTGGAAACACCATATATTTT. Translating it yields CASSYSPRFSGNTIYF.

The chain combines TRBV19 with TRBJ2-2; TRBD2 matches at 12 bases. CDR3 size: 16 residues. CDR1 and CDR2 (germline): LNHDA, SQIVND (reference sequence). V lost 5 bases and J lost 7; bases outside the gene matches: 8. The CDR3 coding sequence is TGTGCCAGTAGTCCGAGGACTAGCGGGGTGGGCGGGGAGCTGTTTTTT. Its protein is CASSPRTSGVGGELFF.

The chain joins TRBV7-2 to TRBJ2-1; no clear D. CDR3 length: 17 amino acids. The V gene's germline CDR1 is SGHTA and CDR2 FQGNSA. V was trimmed by 3 bases and J by 5 bases, leaving 20 bases between them. The CDR3 sequence is CASSFSRIPVGHNEQFF. The DNA of the CDR3 is TGTGCCAGCAGCTTCTCCAGAATCCCTGTTGGGCACAATGAGCAGTTCTTC.

The chain has TRBV18 and TRBJ2-7; 9 bases align to TRBD1. The trim removed 1 base at V and 7 bases at J, leaving 11 bases unmatched. Germline V gives CDR1 KGHSH, CDR2 LQKENI. CDR3 length: 16 residues. CDR3 residues: CASSPRPGQGVLEQYF. CDR3 in DNA: TGTGCCAGCTCACCACGTCCGGGACAGGGTGTCTTAGAGCAGTACTTC.

This clone was counted a few times. The chain recombines TRBV6-5 with TRBJ1-1; D is perhaps TRBD1 (6 bases). CDR3 length: 16 residues. Germline loops: CDR1 MNHEY, CDR2 SVGAGI. V dropped 2 bases and J dropped 1 base, with 14 bases sitting between them. CDR3 residues: CASSYTRTVRNTEAFF. The CDR3 DNA sequence: TGTGCCAGCAGTTACACGAGGACAGTGAGGAACACTGAAGCTTTCTTT.

This clone was recorded a few times. The chain has TRBV11-2 and TRBJ2-7; no definite D call. V lost 5 bases and J lost 3, with 14 bases in between. CDR3 length: 14 amino acids. Germline values: CDR1 SGHAT, CDR2 FQNNGV. CDR3 nucleotides: TGTGCCAGCAGCCCGGGTCTAAAACTCTACGAGCAGTACTTC. This gives the protein CASSPGLKLYEQYF.

The table lists this clone with many counts. The chain carries TRBV15 and TRBJ2-4; D unclear. Germline-derived CDR1 and CDR2 are LNHNV and YYDKDF (reference sequence). The CDR3 covers 15 residues. V was trimmed by 6 bases and J by 0 bases, leaving 12 bases between them. The DNA of the CDR3 is TGTGCCACCAGAGCTTCCCGTGTAGCCAAAAACATTCAGTACTTC. Its protein product is CATRASRVAKNIQYF.

CDR3 nucleotide sequence: TGTGCCAGCAGCTTAAGAGGGTCACGGATGGCCCAAGAGACCCAGTACTTC. Protein product: CASSLRGSRMAQETQYF. The chain joins TRBV7-9 to TRBJ2-5; a weak D match, TRBD2 (5 bases). Trimming stripped 2 bases from V and 1 base from J, with 17 bases between. CDR1 is SEHNR, CDR2 FQNEAQ, per germline (reference sequence). The CDR3 consists of 17 residues.

This clone has more than one count but fewer than ten. The chain has TRBV7-9 and TRBJ2-4; D may be TRBD2 (5 bases). The CDR3 runs to 17 residues. V lost 0 bases to trimming and J lost 0 bases, with 12 bases between them. Germline V gives CDR1 SEHNR, CDR2 FQNEAQ (reference sequence). CDR3 region: CASSLAPGKVAKNIQYF. DNA for the CDR3: TGTGCCAGCAGCTTAGCTCCCGGGAAAGTAGCCAAAAACATTCAGTACTTC.

The J gene is TRBJ2-7, the V gene TRBV6-5, with 9 positions matching TRBD2. V gave up 5 bases and J gave up 2 bases; unmatched junction bases: 7. Germline V gene sequence: CDR1 MNHEY, CDR2 SVGAGI. The CDR3 extends over 15 amino acids. The CDR3 loop is CASSRSGRPPYEQYF. CDR3 bases: TGTGCCAGCAGTCGGAGCGGGAGGCCCCCCTACGAGCAGTACTTC.

This clone has only a few counts. The rearrangement links TRBV28 to TRBJ2-3; TRBD2 matches at 9 bases. Germline V gene data show CDR1 as MDHEN and CDR2 as SYDVKM. Trimming took 10 bases from V and 4 from J; bases not matched to a gene: 27. The CDR3 has 20 residues. The CDR3 loop is CAIPTTHPVFPAGGPDTQYF. CDR3 nucleotide sequence: TGTGCCATCCCGACCACTCACCCAGTGTTCCCGGCGGGAGGGCCAGATACGCAGTATTTT.

The sample holds a few counts of this clone. This sequence joins TRBV5-6 and TRBJ2-1; a possible D gene is TRBD2 (6 bases). Trimming removed 4 bases at V and 0 bases at J, with 17 bases between. Germline CDR1 and CDR2: SGHDT and YYEEEE. The CDR3 length is 17 residues. In DNA form, the CDR3 reads TGTGCCAGCAGCGGTAACCGGGACTCGAACTCCTACAATGAGCAGTTCTTC. It is translated as CASSGNRDSNSYNEQFF.